This is a list of T cell receptor beta chains from one sample in a study of CD8+ T cells in alopecia areata. The assay was immunoSEQ multiplex PCR, and TCRdb's table has in-frame clones only and misses some. Altogether roughly 120,000 clones are present, approximately 59% being singletons, with the ten largest covering 30%. The sequencing used CD8+ T cells sorted from blood, collected at week 4, from a patient treated with tofacitinib. Receptors originate from a human donor with alopecia areata. Each CDR3 is given with its conserved first and last residue. D genes are given only for firm matches. For some rows the clone size is stated as once, few or many, or as a class when expanded; others skip it.

few,TRBJ1-2,TRBV29-1,TRBD1,CSVESVAGGMEGYTF,TGCAGCGTTGAATCGGTGGCAGGGGGCATGGAGGGCTACACCTTC
NA,TRBJ2-1,TRBV29-1,NA,CSALQGTGEQFF,TGCAGCGCTCTGCAGGGAACGGGTGAGCAGTTCTTC
once,TRBJ2-3,TRBV7-9,NA,CASSLDRTAGTDTQYF,TGTGCCAGCAGCTTAGATCGGACCGCCGGCACAGATACGCAGTATTTT
NA,TRBJ2-3,TRBV29-1,TRBD2,CSVEDFRTSTDTQYF,TGCAGCGTTGAAGATTTTCGGACTAGTACAGATACGCAGTATTTT
few,TRBJ2-1,TRBV6-5,NA,CAIRPQGSYNEQFF,TGTGCCATCCGCCCTCAGGGCTCCTACAATGAGCAGTTCTTC
NA,TRBJ1-1,TRBV6-5,TRBD1,CASSYGTGVTEAFF,TGTGCCAGCAGTTACGGGACAGGGGTCACTGAAGCTTTCTTT
few,TRBJ1-2,TRBV29-1,NA,CSVEQADGYTF,TGCAGCGTTGAACAGGCGGATGGCTACACCTTC
NA,TRBJ1-1,TRBV6-6,NA,CASSYSNSAGPEAFF,TGTGCCAGCAGTTACTCGAATTCGGCAGGGCCTGAAGCTTTCTTT
NA,TRBJ1-2,TRBV27,TRBD1,CASSSAGGYGYTF,TGTGCCAGCAGTTCGGCAGGGGGCTATGGCTACACCTTC
few,TRBJ2-5,TRBV27,TRBD2,CASSSGLAVETQYF,TGTGCCAGCAGTTCGGGACTAGCCGTCGAGACCCAGTACTTC
NA,TRBJ2-5,TRBV29-1,NA,CSVDPGTTETQYF,TGCAGCGTTGATCCCGGGACGACGGAGACCCAGTACTTC
NA,TRBJ2-7,TRBV15,TRBD1,CATSTKSGGVKSYEQYF,TGTGCCACCAGCACTAAATCAGGGGGCGTGAAGTCCTACGAGCAGTACTTC
once,TRBJ1-1,TRBV9,TRBD1,CASSGGQRNTEAFF,TGTGCCAGCAGCGGGGGACAGAGGAACACTGAAGCTTTCTTT